The clone carrying this T cell receptor beta chain was seen just once. Its cognate antigen is unknown. A read error may be the cause here, since a much bigger clone is one base away. This sample was included in a study of spatial heterogeneity in lung cancer. Study in general: Samples were donated by 72 untreated early-stage non-small cell lung cancer patients.

This CDR3 spans 16 amino acids. The V gene's germline CDR1 is KGHSH and CDR2 LQKENI. Regarding time point: blood at routine non-recurrence follow-up after resection. Tumor, nontumor lung or frozen PBMC supplied whole RNA, sequenced without sorting. The study's findings and limits: Blood carried ubiquitous expanded tumor TCRs more at resection than follow-up.

TCRdb processed the 5' RACE reads anew with MiXCR; each CDR3 protein has one entry. There are under 150,000 distinct CDR3 sequences in the sample; 11% occur only once, and roughly a quarter lies in the top ten. The J gene is TRBJ2-7, the V gene TRBV18, with 12 nucleotides matching TRBD2. This clonotype was obtained from a female donor with early-stage non-small cell lung cancer. The material was PBMCs, obtained at follow-up. This CDR3 is CVSSPRTSGTSYEQYF. The CDR3, as DNA: TGTGTCAGCTCACCAAGGACTAGCGGGACCTCCTACGAGCAGTACTTC.